This T cell receptor (beta chain) was captured by sequencing in a study of T cells and Merkel cell carcinoma outcomes (dated by TCRdb to between 2020 and 2021). Regarding the study in general: The tumor T-cell repertoire, together with T-cell density, was examined as a predictor of clinical outcome in patients with Merkel cell carcinoma. Broader findings and caveats from the paper: The combination of T-cell repertoire features and T-cell density was reported to predict clinical outcomes in patients with Merkel cell carcinoma.

The V end loses 7 bases and the J end loses 12 bases, and a stretch of 13 bases separates them. The CDR3 has 11 amino acids, counting the end cysteine and phenylalanine. The read is trimmed to its CDR3 DNA, 33 bases read in frame from base 1. The germline V gene encodes CDR1 MDHEN and CDR2 SYDVKM. The library was produced with the immunoSEQ multiplex PCR assay. TCRdb retrieved this table from immuneACCESS and kept in-frame rearrangements only. Not all clones are present; in checked studies, unresolved V genes account for under half, and no reason is known for the remainder. The sample profile shows about 3,000 clones; around 96% of them were found once. 1.5% to 2% of the sample rests with the top ten. Samples came from patients with Merkel cell carcinoma. About this clone: Its antigen is unknown. Base-call qualities are not available, and no considerably larger clone is one nucleotide away.

The V and J genes are TRBV28 and TRBJ2-1, and the D gene may be TRBD2, 6 bases matching. The sequenced material came from tumor tissue from Merkel cell carcinoma. This receptor was obtained from a human donor with Merkel cell carcinoma. The CDR3 loop reads CASILGGMQFF. At the DNA level, the sequence is TGTGCCAGCATTCTAGGCGGGATGCAGTTCTTC.